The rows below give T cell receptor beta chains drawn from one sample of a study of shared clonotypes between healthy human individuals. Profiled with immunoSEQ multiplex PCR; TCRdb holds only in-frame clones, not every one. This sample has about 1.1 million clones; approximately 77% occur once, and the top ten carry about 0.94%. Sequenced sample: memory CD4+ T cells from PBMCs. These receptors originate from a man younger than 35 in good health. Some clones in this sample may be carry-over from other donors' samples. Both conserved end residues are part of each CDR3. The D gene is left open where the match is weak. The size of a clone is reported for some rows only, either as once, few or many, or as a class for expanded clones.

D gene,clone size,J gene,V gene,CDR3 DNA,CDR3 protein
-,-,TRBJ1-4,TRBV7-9,TGTGCCAGCAGCTTATTTGGGATCGTGGGGGCTGAAAAACTGTTTTTT,CASSLFGIVGAEKLFF
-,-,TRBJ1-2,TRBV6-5,TGTGCCAGCAGGACAGACAGGAGCTATGGCTACACCTTC,CASRTDRSYGYTF
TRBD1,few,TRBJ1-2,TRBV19,TGTGCCAGTAGTACCCCGACAGGGTCCAGCGGCTACACCTTC,CASSTPTGSSGYTF
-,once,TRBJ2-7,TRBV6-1,TGTGCCACCCTCAAGTCAGGGTCCTACGAGCAGTACTTC,CATLKSGSYEQYF
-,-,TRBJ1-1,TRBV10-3,TGTGCCATCAGTGCTTTGGAAGGGAACACTGAAGCTTTCTTT,CAISALEGNTEAFF
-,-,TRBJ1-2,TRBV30,TGTGCCTGGAGCCGAAGGGTCTCGTATGGCTACACCTTC,CAWSRRVSYGYTF
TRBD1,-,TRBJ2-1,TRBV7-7,TGTGCCAGCAGCCTAGACACAGGGGTTGATGAGCAGTTCTTC,CASSLDTGVDEQFF
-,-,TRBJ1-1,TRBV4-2,TGTGCCAGCAGCCAAGAATGGGAAATTTACACTGAAGCTTTCTTT,CASSQEWEIYTEAFF
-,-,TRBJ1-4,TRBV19,TGTGCCAGTGTCGACAGGTTTAATGAAAAACTGTTTTTT,CASVDRFNEKLFF
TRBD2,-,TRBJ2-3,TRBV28,TGTGCCAGCAGTTTTGCGACTAGCGGGTCTCTTTTT,CASSFATSGSLF
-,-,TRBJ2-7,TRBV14,TGTGCCAGCAGCCAGCAACAGGGCCACGAGCAGTACTTC,CASSQQQGHEQYF
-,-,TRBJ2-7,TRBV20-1,TGCAGTGTTTCGAATTACGAGCAGTACTTC,CSVSNYEQYF
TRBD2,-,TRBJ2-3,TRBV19,TGTGCCAGCCTCGGACTAGCGGGAGCGGATACGCAGTATTTT,CASLGLAGADTQYF
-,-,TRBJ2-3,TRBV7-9,TGTGCCAGCAGCCCCGCCCACAGCACAGATACGCAGTATTTT,CASSPAHSTDTQYF
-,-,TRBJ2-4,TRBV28,TGTGCCAGCAGTTTAGTAGGCAGGGCAGTTGCCATTCAGTACTTC,CASSLVGRAVAIQYF
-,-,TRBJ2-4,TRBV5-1,TGCGCCAGCAGCTTCTCGGGAGTGGGAAACATTCAGTACTTC,CASSFSGVGNIQYF
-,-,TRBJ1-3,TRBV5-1,TGCGCCAGCAGCCCAGGGGTTCTTGGAAACACCATATATTTT,CASSPGVLGNTIYF
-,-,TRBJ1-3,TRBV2,TGTGCCAGCACGATCCGGCGGGCGATCTCTGGAAACACCATATATTTT,CASTIRRAISGNTIYF
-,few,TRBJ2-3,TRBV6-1,TGTGCCAGCAGTGAAGAGACTAGATGGGGCACAGATACGCAGTATTTT,CASSEETRWGTDTQYF
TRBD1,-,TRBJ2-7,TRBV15,TGTGCCACCAGCAGAGGAGACAGGGGCTACGAGCAGTACTTC,CATSRGDRGYEQYF
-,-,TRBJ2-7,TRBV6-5,TGTGCCAGCAGTACCAGATCCGGGCTCACCTACGAGCAGTACTTC,CASSTRSGLTYEQYF
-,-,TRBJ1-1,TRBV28,TGTGCCAGCAGCCGAGGGTGGAACACTGAAGCTTTCTTT,CASSRGWNTEAFF
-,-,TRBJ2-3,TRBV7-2,TGTGCCAGCAGCTTCCGGACAGGCACAGATACGCAGTATTTT,CASSFRTGTDTQYF
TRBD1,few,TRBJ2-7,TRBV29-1,TGCAGCGTTGTATGGACAGGCTCCTACGAGCAGTACTTC,CSVVWTGSYEQYF
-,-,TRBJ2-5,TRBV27,TGTGCCAGCAGTTTAGGCGGGAATGTGGAGACCCAGTACTTC,CASSLGGNVETQYF
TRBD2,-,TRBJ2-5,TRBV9,TGTGCCAGCAGCGTTGCACCGGGACTAGCGGGAGAGACCCAGTACTTC,CASSVAPGLAGETQYF
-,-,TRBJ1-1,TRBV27,TGTGCCAGCAGGGGGCGGCAAGAAGCTTTCTTT,CASRGRQEAFF
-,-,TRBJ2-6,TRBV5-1,TGCGCCAGCAGCTTGGCCGGAAACTCTGGGGCCAACGTCCTGACTTTC,CASSLAGNSGANVLTF
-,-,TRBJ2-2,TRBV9,TGTGCCAGCAGTAGAACGGGAGTGGACACCGGGGAGCTGTTTTTT,CASSRTGVDTGELFF
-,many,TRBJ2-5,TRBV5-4,TGTGCCAGCAGCCAGGAGCCCCAGGAGACCCAGTACTTC,CASSQEPQETQYF
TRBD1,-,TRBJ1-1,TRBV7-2,TGTGCCAGCAGCTCACAGGGGGCGGTGACTGAAGCTTTCTTT,CASSSQGAVTEAFF
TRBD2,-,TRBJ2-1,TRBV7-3,TGTGCCAGCAGCTACTTAGCGGGACTGGGACACAATGAGCAGTTCTTC,CASSYLAGLGHNEQFF
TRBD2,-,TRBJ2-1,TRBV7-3,TGTGCCAGCAGCTTAAAACCCTGGGCTAGCGGGAGTATGTTGGCCTACAATGAGCAGTTCTTC,CASSLKPWASGSMLAYNEQFF
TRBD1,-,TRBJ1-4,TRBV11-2,TGTGCCAGCAGATCTGGACAGGGGGCTAATGAAAAACTGTTTTTT,CASRSGQGANEKLFF
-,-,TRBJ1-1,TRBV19,TGTGCCAGTAGTATATCAGGAGGCGGAGGGGAAGCTTTCTTT,CASSISGGGGEAFF
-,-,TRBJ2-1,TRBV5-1,TGCGCCAGCAGCTTGGTCGTGAGTTACAATGAGCAGTTCTTC,CASSLVVSYNEQFF
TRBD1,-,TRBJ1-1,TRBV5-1,TGCGCCAGCAGCCTCATACAGGGGGCGGTGAACACTGAAGCTTTCTTT,CASSLIQGAVNTEAFF
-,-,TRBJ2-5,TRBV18,TGTGCCAGCTCACCACAAGTCGGGGCTAGGCAACAAGAGACCCAGTACTTC,CASSPQVGARQQETQYF
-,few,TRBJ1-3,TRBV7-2,TGTGCCAGCAGCTTAGGGCCCCTTCGTGGAGGGCGCTCTGGAAACACCATATATTTT,CASSLGPLRGGRSGNTIYF
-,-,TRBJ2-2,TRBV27,TGTGCCAGCACCCCTGACAGGACACCTAACACCGGGGAGCTGTTTTTT,CASTPDRTPNTGELFF
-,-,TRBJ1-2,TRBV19,TGTGCCAGTAGTATAAGACAGGCCGCTGGCTACACCTTC,CASSIRQAAGYTF
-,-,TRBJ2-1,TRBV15,TGTGCCACCAGCAGAGAAACCTATGAGCAGTTCTTC,CATSRETYEQFF
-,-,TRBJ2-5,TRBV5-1,TGCTCCAGCATAGGGGGAGAGCGGGAGACCCAGTACTTC,CSSIGGERETQYF
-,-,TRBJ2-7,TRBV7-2,TGTGCCAGCAGCTTTGACAGAACATACGAGCAGTACTTC,CASSFDRTYEQYF
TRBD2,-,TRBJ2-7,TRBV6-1,TGTGCCAGCAGTGACCCGAGGGCTAGCGGGAGTTACGAGCAGTACTTC,CASSDPRASGSYEQYF
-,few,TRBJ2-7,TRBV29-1,TGCAGCGTTAGGGGGGGCTCCGAGCAGTACTTC,CSVRGGSEQYF
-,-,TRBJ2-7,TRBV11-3,TGTGCCAGCAGCTTAGGGGGGGACGCGTACGAGCAGTACTTC,CASSLGGDAYEQYF
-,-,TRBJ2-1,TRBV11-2,TGTGCCAGCAGCTTAGTTCCCGGGACTCATAAGAATGAGCAGTTCTTC,CASSLVPGTHKNEQFF
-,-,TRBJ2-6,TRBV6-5,TGTGCCACCCGCCGTGGGGGCTCTGGGGCCAACGTCCTGACTTTC,CATRRGGSGANVLTF
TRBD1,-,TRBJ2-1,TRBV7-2,TGTGCCAGCAGCTTAGCAGGGACAGGGGTTGACAATGAGCAGTTCTTC,CASSLAGTGVDNEQFF
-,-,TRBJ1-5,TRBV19,TGTGCCAGTAGTATGGACAGAGGCCAGCCCCAGCATTTT,CASSMDRGQPQHF
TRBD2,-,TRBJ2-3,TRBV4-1,TGCGCCAGCAGCCCACAGGGTGCGGGAGGGCCAGATACGCAGTATTTT,CASSPQGAGGPDTQYF